Below, 31 T cell receptor beta chains from the same sample are listed, as sequenced in a study of shared clonotypes between healthy human individuals (dated by TCRdb to 2018 to 2020). Library preparation was by the immunoSEQ multiplex PCR assay. What TCRdb holds here is the immuneACCESS table cut down to in-frame rearrangements. Part of the clones is not present; checked against another copy, under half of the missing clones reflect an unresolved V gene, and the others are unexplained. The sample table records some 630,000 clones; about two thirds of these occur just once. The ten largest make up 1.8% of the sample. The specimen sequenced was memory CD4+ T cells sorted from blood. The meaning of the sample's cell subset or site label: CD45RA-negative fraction. These receptor sequences come from a woman in her twenties or thirties in good health.

The chain links TRBV7-2 to TRBJ2-5; a possible D gene is TRBD2 (6 bases). Germline CDR1 reads SGHTA; CDR2 reads FQGNSA. The V gene lost 5 bases and the J gene lost 3 bases, with 25 bases spanning the gap. The CDR3 is made up of 18 amino acids. In DNA, the CDR3 is TGTGCCAGCAGCCCTAAGGGGTCCGGGGACTTCCTTAAAGAGACCCAGTACTTC. Translation gives CASSPKGSGDFLKETQYF.

This rearrangement joins TRBV2 to TRBJ1-2; weak D call: TRBD1 (6 bases). Trimming took 1 base from V and 5 from J, leaving 14 bases between them. CDR3 length: 15 amino acids. The germline V gene has CDR1 SNHLY and CDR2 FYNNEI. CDR3 amino acids: CASSEEGHPHYGYTF. The DNA for the CDR3 is TGTGCCAGCAGTGAAGAGGGACACCCTCATTATGGCTACACCTTC.

The rearrangement uses TRBV25-1 and TRBJ2-2; unclear D gene. Germline assignment: CDR1 MGHDK and CDR2 SYGVNS. CDR3 length: 14 residues. The V end lost 2 bases, the J end lost 3 bases, and 7 bases lay between the germline ends. The CDR3 sequence: CASSEAGYTGELFF. The CDR3 DNA reads TGTGCCAGCAGTGAAGCTGGGTACACCGGGGAGCTGTTTTTT.

This chain links TRBV11-3 with TRBJ2-3, with D possibly being TRBD1 or TRBD2 (5 bases each). The CDR3 covers 17 residues. Germline V gene data show CDR1 as SGHNT and CDR2 as YENEEA. V dropped 4 bases and J dropped 0 bases, with 17 bases sitting between them. The CDR3 loop reads CASSSNLGPFSTDTQYF. CDR3 DNA: TGTGCCAGCAGCTCCAACCTGGGACCCTTTAGCACAGATACGCAGTATTTT. Full variable domain (remainder filled in from reference TRBV11-3 and TRBJ2-3): EAGVVQSPRYKIIEKKQPVAFWCNPISGHNTLYWYLQNLGQGPELLIRYENEEAVDDSQLPKDRFSAERLKGVDSTLKIQPAELGDSAVYLCASSSNLGPFSTDTQYFGPGTRLTVL.

The chain joins TRBV29-1 to TRBJ2-7; possible D gene TRBD2, 5 bases. V lost 4 bases, J lost 2 bases, and 9 bases lay in between. This CDR3 has 12 amino acids. The V gene's germline CDR1 is SQVTM and CDR2 ANQGSEA. In nucleotides, the CDR3 is TGCAGCGTTGTACGAGGGACCTACGAGCAGTACTTC. Its translation: CSVVRGTYEQYF.

Details on this clone: This sample also contains other DNA sequences that code for the same CDR3. The chain joins TRBV5-1 to TRBJ2-1; no reliable D call. The CDR3 totals 15 residues. Germline V CDR1 and CDR2: SGHRS, YFSETQ. V was pared by 0 bases and J by 0 bases, with 7 bases between. CDR3 residues: CASSLAGSSYNEQFF. The CDR3 bases are TGCGCCAGCAGCTTGGCTGGTAGCTCCTACAATGAGCAGTTCTTC.

This chain joins TRBV10-3 and TRBJ2-2; D is uncertain. CDR1 and CDR2 from the germline V gene are ENHRY and SYGVKD. Trimming stripped 10 bases from V and 3 bases from J, with 9 bases between. The length of the CDR3 is 12 residues. As DNA, the CDR3 is TGTGCCACCGCAGAGTACACCGGGGAGCTGTTTTTT. It translates to CATAEYTGELFF.

J is TRBJ1-2 and V is TRBV27; 9 nucleotides line up with TRBD1. CDR1 MNHEY and CDR2 SMNVEV come from the germline V gene (reference sequence). The CDR3 loop spans 15 amino acids. J gave up 7 bases and V 6 bases, and 12 bases lay outside the gene matches. The CDR3 here is CASSFMTGGNAGYTF. The CDR3 DNA reads TGTGCCAGCAGCTTTATGACAGGGGGGAATGCTGGCTACACCTTC.

The chain links TRBV6-1 to TRBJ1-1; D gene unclear. Germline assignment: CDR1 MNHNS and CDR2 SASEGT. The CDR3 runs 14 residues. V lost 6 bases to trimming and J lost 0 bases, with 11 bases between them. The CDR3 region is CASSPLWMNTEAFF. The DNA for the CDR3 is TGTGCCAGCAGCCCCCTTTGGATGAACACTGAAGCTTTCTTT.

A single count supports this clone. The chain combines TRBV29-1 with TRBJ2-3; 12 nucleotides agree with TRBD2. Germline CDR1 and CDR2: SQVTM and ANQGSEA. CDR3 size: 14 residues. J gave up 9 bases and V 7 bases, and 11 bases lay outside the gene matches. CDR3 DNA sequence: TGCAGCGCCCAATCGACTAGCGGGAGCGACACGCAGTATTTT. This sequence encodes CSAQSTSGSDTQYF.

The chain is built from TRBV19 and TRBJ2-2; TRBD2 agrees at 12 bases. Germline V lookup: CDR1 LNHDA, CDR2 SQIVND (reference sequence). The CDR3 is 15 amino acids. Losses at the gene ends were 5 bases for V and 5 bases for J; bases not matched to a gene: 3. CDR3 residues: CASSPLAGGTGELFF. The CDR3 nucleotides are TGTGCCAGTAGTCCTCTAGCGGGAGGGACCGGGGAGCTGTTTTTT.

This clone came up once. The V and J genes are TRBV13 and TRBJ2-3; possible D gene TRBD1, 5 bases. Germline CDR1 is PRHDT and CDR2 is FYEKMQ (reference sequence). Trimming took off 0 bases at V and 2 bases at J, with 15 bases between the two ends. This CDR3 has 17 residues. The CDR3: CASSLGYGATSTDTQYF. CDR3 nucleotide sequence: TGTGCCAGCAGCTTAGGATATGGGGCCACGTCCACAGATACGCAGTATTTT.

The V gene is TRBV7-2, the J gene TRBJ2-5; 8 nucleotides agree with TRBD2. V lost 1 base and J lost 0; bases outside the gene matches: 7. Germline CDR1 SGHTA, CDR2 FQGNSA. The CDR3 has 17 amino acids. CDR3 amino acids: CASSLEGRLAYQETQYF. The CDR3 DNA is TGTGCCAGCAGCTTAGAGGGGAGACTAGCGTACCAAGAGACCCAGTACTTC.

This rearrangement joins TRBV19 to TRBJ1-1; perhaps TRBD1 as D (5 bases). Germline V lookup: CDR1 LNHDA, CDR2 SQIVND (reference sequence). The CDR3 runs to 12 residues. V lost 6 bases to trimming and J lost 5 bases, with 10 bases between them. DNA for the CDR3: TGTGCCAGTAGCATTGGGGCGACTGAAGCTTTCTTT. Translation: CASSIGATEAFF.

The rearrangement links TRBV25-1 to TRBJ2-7, with 9 bases lining up with TRBD2. In germline, CDR1 is MGHDK, CDR2 SYGVNS. This CDR3 comprises 15 residues. The junction had 9 bases not matched to a gene; V was cut back by 6 bases and J by 3 bases. The CDR3 DNA reads as TGTGCCAGCAGCGAAACGAATAGCGGGAGCTACGAGCAGTACTTC. Amino acid sequence: CASSETNSGSYEQYF.

For this clone: Other DNA variants within this sample encode the same CDR3. V gene TRBV5-1 combines with J gene TRBJ2-7; the D gene is possibly TRBD1 (5 bases). V was clipped by 5 bases and J by 3 bases, with 9 bases between them. The CDR3 runs 12 residues. Germline V gives CDR1 SGHRS, CDR2 YFSETQ. The CDR3 DNA follows: TGCGCCAGCAGATCCGACAGCTACGAGCAGTACTTC. This gives the protein CASRSDSYEQYF.

The chain is built from TRBV14 and TRBJ2-7, with D uncertain. From germline, CDR1 is SGHDN and CDR2 FVKESK. Trimming pared 0 bases from V and 3 bases from J, leaving 6 bases between. The CDR3 covers 13 residues. DNA of the CDR3: TGTGCCAGCAGCCAAGAGGTCAGCTACGAGCAGTACTTC. Protein: CASSQEVSYEQYF.

This clone was picked up one time. This chain uses TRBV6-4 with TRBJ1-1, with D tentatively TRBD1 (5 bases). Germline V gene data show CDR1 as MRHNA and CDR2 as SNTAGT. V dropped 3 bases and J dropped 4 bases, with 9 bases sitting between them. The CDR3 sequence is 13 residues long. CDR3 sequence reads: CASSEGEGTEAFF. Written as DNA, the CDR3 is TGTGCCAGCAGTGAGGGGGAGGGCACTGAAGCTTTCTTT.

The rearrangement uses TRBV7-9 and TRBJ2-6, with D hard to call. V lost 3 bases and J 2 bases, leaving 2 bases between the germline ends. The CDR3 is 13 residues long. Germline assignment: CDR1 SEHNR and CDR2 FQNEAQ (reference sequence). The CDR3 bases are TGTGCCAGCAGCTTTGCTGGGGCCAACGTCCTGACTTTC. Encoded protein: CASSFAGANVLTF.

J is TRBJ2-7 and V is TRBV11-2; D is unresolved. Germline CDR1 reads SGHAT; CDR2 reads FQNNGV. Trimming removed 5 bases at V and 8 bases at J, with 10 bases between. There are 11 residues in the CDR3. DNA for the CDR3: TGTGCCAGCAGCCCGTCCAGCAAGCAGTACTTC. It translates to CASSPSSKQYF. Looking up the rest from reference TRBV11-2 and TRBJ2-7 gives the full variable domain: EAGVAQSPRYKIIEKRQSVAFWCNPISGHATLYWYQQILGQGPKLLIQFQNNGVVDDSQLPKDRFSAERLKGVDSTLKIQPAKLEDSAVYLCASSPSSKQYFGPGTRLTVT.

The V gene is TRBV2, the J gene TRBJ2-3; D perhaps matches TRBD2 (6 bases). CDR3 length: 17 amino acids. V was pared by 5 bases and J by 2 bases, with 20 bases between. Per germline, CDR1 SNHLY and CDR2 FYNNEI. The CDR3 is CASSLGLANGNTDTQYF. The CDR3 DNA reads TGTGCCAGCAGTTTGGGACTCGCGAACGGAAACACAGATACGCAGTATTTT.

DNA for the CDR3: TGTGCCAGCTCACCTGACGAGCTCTATGGCTACACCTTC. This translates into CASSPDELYGYTF. The chain employs TRBV18 and TRBJ1-2; no reliable D call. The V gene lost 3 bases and the J gene lost 4 bases, with 9 bases spanning the gap. The CDR3 contains 13 residues. CDR1 KGHSH and CDR2 LQKENI come from the germline V gene.

The CDR3 bases are TGTGCCAGTAGACCCCGAGGGGGAACTGGGGCCAACGTCCTGACTTTC. Its protein is CASRPRGGTGANVLTF. This rearrangement joins TRBV19 to TRBJ2-6; D is possibly TRBD1 (6 bases). V was pared by 6 bases and J by 2 bases, with 14 bases between. Germline CDR1 and CDR2: LNHDA and SQIVND (reference sequence). The CDR3 extends over 16 amino acids. The variable domain in full, completed from reference TRBV19 and TRBJ2-6, reads DGGITQSPKYLFRKEGQNVTLSCEQNLNHDAMYWYRQDPGQGLRLIYYSQIVNDFQKGDIAEGYSVSREKKESFPLTVTSAQKNPTAFYLCASRPRGGTGANVLTFGAGSRLTVL.

The chain carries TRBV5-1 and TRBJ2-6, with no clear D. The V gene lost 5 bases and the J gene lost 2 bases, with 5 bases spanning the gap. Germline V gene sequence: CDR1 SGHRS, CDR2 YFSETQ. The CDR3 length is 13 residues. CDR3 residues: CASRDPGANVLTF. Written as DNA, the CDR3 is TGCGCCAGCAGGGACCCTGGGGCCAACGTCCTGACTTTC.

V and J are TRBV7-9 and TRBJ2-7; 7 bases are a match to TRBD1. V trimming: 4 bases; J trimming: 2 bases; junction bases outside the gene matches: 8. Germline CDR1 reads SEHNR; CDR2 reads FQNEAQ (reference sequence). This CDR3 comprises 15 residues. For the CDR3, the DNA is TGTGCCAGCAGCTCCCGGACAGGCGACACCTACGAGCAGTACTTC. As protein: CASSSRTGDTYEQYF.

Concerning this clone itself: The sample has other DNA sequences that encode this CDR3 too. The genes are TRBV5-4 and TRBJ2-2; 9 bases fit TRBD2. Germline V CDR1 and CDR2: SGHNT, YYREEE (reference sequence). After removal of 0 bases from V and 3 bases from J, the junction contained 6 bases not matched to a gene. The CDR3 runs to 17 residues. In DNA form, the CDR3 reads TGTGCCAGCAGCTTGGCCGGGTTAGCGGGGGACACCGGGGAGCTGTTTTTT. Encoded protein: CASSLAGLAGDTGELFF.

The V and J genes are TRBV7-2 and TRBJ2-1, with 7 bases identical to TRBD2. The CDR3 has 17 amino acids. Germline values: CDR1 SGHTA, CDR2 FQGNSA. The ends lost 1 base at V and 2 bases at J; junction bases unmatched: 8. The CDR3 spells CASSLGRTSGTYNEQFF. CDR3 DNA sequence: TGTGCCAGCAGCTTAGGCCGGACTAGTGGAACCTACAATGAGCAGTTCTTC. The entire variable domain, with the rest obtained from reference TRBV7-2 and TRBJ2-1, is as follows: GAGVSQSPSNKVTEKGKDVELRCDPISGHTALYWYRQSLGQGLEFLIYFQGNSAPDKSGLPSDRFSAERTGGSVSTLTIQRTQQEDSAVYLCASSLGRTSGTYNEQFFGPGTRLTVL.

About this clone itself: Other nucleotide sequences in the sample specify the same CDR3. The CDR3 DNA reads TGTGCCAGCAGCGTGCAGAGGAACACTGAAGCTTTCTTT. Translation gives CASSVQRNTEAFF. The rearrangement links TRBV11-2 to TRBJ1-1; D remains ambiguous. V lost 5 bases and J lost 1, with 8 bases in between. Germline V CDR1 and CDR2: SGHAT, FQNNGV. The CDR3 contains 13 residues.

V is TRBV6-1 and J is TRBJ1-5; tentatively, D is TRBD1 (5 bases). The length of the CDR3 is 14 residues. Germline CDR1 is MNHNS and CDR2 is SASEGT. The V end was cut by 8 bases, the J end by 3 bases, with 14 bases between. CDR3 sequence reads: CASSDGTFNQPQHF. CDR3 in DNA: TGTGCCAGCTCGGACGGGACTTTCAATCAGCCCCAGCATTTT.

This clone appeared many times. V and J are TRBV30 and TRBJ2-3; D remains ambiguous. Germline lookup yields CDR1 GTSNPN and CDR2 SVGIG (reference sequence). V lost 3 bases, J lost 2 bases, and 15 bases lay in between. CDR3 length equals 15 residues. The DNA for the CDR3 is TGTGCCTGGAGCGGACGGATCCAGAACACAGATACGCAGTATTTT. This translates into CAWSGRIQNTDTQYF.

The V gene is TRBV13, the J gene TRBJ2-7; unclear D gene. Germline V CDR1 and CDR2: PRHDT, FYEKMQ (reference sequence). The ends were cut back, 2 bases at V and 5 bases at J, with 25 bases in the middle. CDR3 size: 18 residues. The CDR3 here is CASSLQNLFSGFGHEQYF. The CDR3 nucleotides are TGTGCCAGCAGCTTACAGAACCTCTTCAGTGGTTTTGGGCACGAGCAGTACTTC.